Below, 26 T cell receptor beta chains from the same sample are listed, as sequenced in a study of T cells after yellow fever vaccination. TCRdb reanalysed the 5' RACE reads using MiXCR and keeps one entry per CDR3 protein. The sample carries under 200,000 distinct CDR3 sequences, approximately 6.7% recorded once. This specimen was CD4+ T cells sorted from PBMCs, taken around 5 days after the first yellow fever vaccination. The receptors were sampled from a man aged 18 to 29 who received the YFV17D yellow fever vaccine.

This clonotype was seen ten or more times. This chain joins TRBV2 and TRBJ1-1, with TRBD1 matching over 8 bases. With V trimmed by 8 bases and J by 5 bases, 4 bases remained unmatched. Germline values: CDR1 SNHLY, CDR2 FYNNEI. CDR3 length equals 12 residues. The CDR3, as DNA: TGTGCCAGCGGACAGGGCGGAACTGAAGCTTTCTTT. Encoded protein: CASGQGGTEAFF. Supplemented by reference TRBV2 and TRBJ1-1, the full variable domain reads EPEVTQTPSHQVTQMGQEVILRCVPISNHLYFYWYRQILGQKVEFLVSFYNNEISEKSEIFDDQFSVERPDGSNFTLKIRSTKLEDSAMYFCASGQGGTEAFFGQGTRLTVV.

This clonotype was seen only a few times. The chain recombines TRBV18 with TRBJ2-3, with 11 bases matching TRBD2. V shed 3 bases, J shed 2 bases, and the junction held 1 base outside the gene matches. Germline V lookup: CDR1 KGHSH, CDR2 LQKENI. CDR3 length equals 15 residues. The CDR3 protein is CASSPTSGVTDTQYF. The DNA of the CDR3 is TGTGCCAGCTCACCGACTAGCGGGGTCACAGATACGCAGTATTTT.

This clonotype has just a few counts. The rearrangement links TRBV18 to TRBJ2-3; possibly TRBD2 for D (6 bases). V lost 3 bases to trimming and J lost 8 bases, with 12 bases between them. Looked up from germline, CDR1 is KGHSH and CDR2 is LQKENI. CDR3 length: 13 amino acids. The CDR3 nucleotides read TGTGCCAGCTCACCGTCTAAGGAGGGTACGCAGTATTTT. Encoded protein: CASSPSKEGTQYF.

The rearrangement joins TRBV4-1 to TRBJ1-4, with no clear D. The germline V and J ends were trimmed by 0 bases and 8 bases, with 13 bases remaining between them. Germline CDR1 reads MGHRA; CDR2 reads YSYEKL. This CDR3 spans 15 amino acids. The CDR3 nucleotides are TGCGCCAGCAGCCAAGATTTGGGGTTAGGGGAAAAACTGTTTTTT. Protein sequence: CASSQDLGLGEKLFF.

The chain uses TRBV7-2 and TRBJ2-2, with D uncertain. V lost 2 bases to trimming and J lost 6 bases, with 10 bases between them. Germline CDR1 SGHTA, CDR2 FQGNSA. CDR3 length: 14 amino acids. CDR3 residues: CASSLRVRSGELFF. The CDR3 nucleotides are TGTGCCAGCAGCTTAAGGGTTCGGTCCGGGGAGCTGTTTTTT.

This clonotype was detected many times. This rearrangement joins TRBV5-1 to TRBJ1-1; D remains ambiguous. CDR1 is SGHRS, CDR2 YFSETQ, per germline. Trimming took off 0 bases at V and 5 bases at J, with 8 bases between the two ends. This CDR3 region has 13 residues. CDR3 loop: CASSLVPGTEAFF. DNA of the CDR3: TGCGCCAGCAGCTTGGTACCTGGGACTGAAGCTTTCTTT.

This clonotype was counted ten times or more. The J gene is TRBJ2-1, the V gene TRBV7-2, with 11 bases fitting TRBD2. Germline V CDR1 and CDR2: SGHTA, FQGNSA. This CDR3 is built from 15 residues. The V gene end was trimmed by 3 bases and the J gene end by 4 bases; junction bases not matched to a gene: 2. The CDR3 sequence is CASSFGLAGYNEQFF. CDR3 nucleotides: TGTGCCAGCAGCTTCGGACTAGCGGGTTACAATGAGCAGTTCTTC.

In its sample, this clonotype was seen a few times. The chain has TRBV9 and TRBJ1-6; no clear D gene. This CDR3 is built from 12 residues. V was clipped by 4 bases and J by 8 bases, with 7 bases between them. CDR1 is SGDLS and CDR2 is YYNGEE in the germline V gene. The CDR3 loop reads CASSPDDSPLHF. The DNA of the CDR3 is TGTGCCAGCAGCCCCGACGATTCACCCCTCCACTTT.

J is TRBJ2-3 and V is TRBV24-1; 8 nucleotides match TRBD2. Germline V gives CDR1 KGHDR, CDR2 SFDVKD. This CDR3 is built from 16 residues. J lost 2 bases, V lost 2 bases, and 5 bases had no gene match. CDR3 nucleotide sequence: TGTGCCACCAGTGATTCCAGCGGGGGCCTCACAGATACGCAGTATTTT. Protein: CATSDSSGGLTDTQYF.

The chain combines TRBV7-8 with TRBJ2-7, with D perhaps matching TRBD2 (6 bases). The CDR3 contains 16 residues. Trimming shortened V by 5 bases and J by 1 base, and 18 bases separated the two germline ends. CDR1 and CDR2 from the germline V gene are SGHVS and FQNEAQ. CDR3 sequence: CASSHSFGSGSYEQYF. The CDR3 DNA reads TGTGCCAGCAGCCATAGCTTCGGGAGCGGATCCTACGAGCAGTACTTC.

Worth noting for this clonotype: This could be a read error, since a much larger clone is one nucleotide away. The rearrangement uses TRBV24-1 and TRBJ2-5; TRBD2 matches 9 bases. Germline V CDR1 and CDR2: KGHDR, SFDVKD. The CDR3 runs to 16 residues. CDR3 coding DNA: TGTGCCTCCAGTGATCCTGCCGGGACTAGCCGGGAGACCCAGTACTTC. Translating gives CASSDPAGTSRETQYF.

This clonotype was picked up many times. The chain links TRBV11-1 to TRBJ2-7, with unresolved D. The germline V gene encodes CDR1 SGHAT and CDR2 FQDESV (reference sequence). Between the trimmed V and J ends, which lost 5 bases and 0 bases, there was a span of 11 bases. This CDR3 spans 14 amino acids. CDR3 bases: TGTGCCAGCAGCCCATCCACGAGCTCCTACGAGCAGTACGTC. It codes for CASSPSTSSYEQYV.

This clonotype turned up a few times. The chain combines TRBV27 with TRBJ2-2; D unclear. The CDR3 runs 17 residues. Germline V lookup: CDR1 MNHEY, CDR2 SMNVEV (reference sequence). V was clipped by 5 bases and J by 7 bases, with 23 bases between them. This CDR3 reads CASSTRNLPSWGGELFF. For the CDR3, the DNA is TGTGCCAGCAGTACAAGAAATCTGCCATCTTGGGGCGGGGAGCTGTTTTTT.

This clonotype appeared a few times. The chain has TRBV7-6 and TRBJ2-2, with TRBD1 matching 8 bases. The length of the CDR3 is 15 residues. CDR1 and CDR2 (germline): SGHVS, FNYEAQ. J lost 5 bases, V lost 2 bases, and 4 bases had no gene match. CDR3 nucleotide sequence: TGTGCCAGCAGCTTACGCAGGGGGCGAACCGGGGAGCTGTTTTTT. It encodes CASSLRRGRTGELFF.

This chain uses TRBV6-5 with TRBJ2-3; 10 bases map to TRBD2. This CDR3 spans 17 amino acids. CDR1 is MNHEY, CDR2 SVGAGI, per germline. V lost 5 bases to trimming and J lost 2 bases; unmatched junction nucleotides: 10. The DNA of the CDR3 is TGTGCCAGCAGTAACCCCCGGACTAGCGGCCCCACAGATACGCAGTATTTT. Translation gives CASSNPRTSGPTDTQYF.

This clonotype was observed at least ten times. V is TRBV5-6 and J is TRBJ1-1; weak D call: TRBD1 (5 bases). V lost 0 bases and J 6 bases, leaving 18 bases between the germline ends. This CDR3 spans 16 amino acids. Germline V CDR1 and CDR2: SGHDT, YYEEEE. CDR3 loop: CASSLEGYGTPAEAFF. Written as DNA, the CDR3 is TGTGCCAGCAGCTTGGAAGGGTACGGGACGCCGGCTGAAGCTTTCTTT.

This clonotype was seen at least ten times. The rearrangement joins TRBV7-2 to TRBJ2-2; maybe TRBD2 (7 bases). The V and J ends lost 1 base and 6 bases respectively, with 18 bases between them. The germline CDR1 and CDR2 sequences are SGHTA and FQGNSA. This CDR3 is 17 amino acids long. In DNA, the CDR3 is TGTGCCAGCAGCTTAGTTGGGGGGGCAATCCAACCCGGGGAGCTGTTTTTT. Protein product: CASSLVGGAIQPGELFF. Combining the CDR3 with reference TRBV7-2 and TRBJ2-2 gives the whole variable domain GAGVSQSPSNKVTEKGKDVELRCDPISGHTALYWYRQSLGQGLEFLIYFQGNSAPDKSGLPSDRFSAERTGGSVSTLTIQRTQQEDSAVYLCASSLVGGAIQPGELFFGEGSRLTVL.

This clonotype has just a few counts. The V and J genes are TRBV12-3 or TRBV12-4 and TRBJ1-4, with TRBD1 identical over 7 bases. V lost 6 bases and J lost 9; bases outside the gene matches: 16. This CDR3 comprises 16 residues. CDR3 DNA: TGTGCCAGCAGCCCTCTAGAGGAGGGGGCCGGTAAAAAACTGTTTTTT. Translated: CASSPLEEGAGKKLFF.

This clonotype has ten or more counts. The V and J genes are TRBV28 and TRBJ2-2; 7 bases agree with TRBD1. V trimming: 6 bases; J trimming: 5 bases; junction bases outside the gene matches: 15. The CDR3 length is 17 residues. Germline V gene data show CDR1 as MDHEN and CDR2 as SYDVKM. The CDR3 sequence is CASSSQAETGSTGELFF. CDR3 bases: TGTGCCAGCAGCTCCCAAGCCGAGACAGGGTCGACCGGGGAGCTGTTTTTT.

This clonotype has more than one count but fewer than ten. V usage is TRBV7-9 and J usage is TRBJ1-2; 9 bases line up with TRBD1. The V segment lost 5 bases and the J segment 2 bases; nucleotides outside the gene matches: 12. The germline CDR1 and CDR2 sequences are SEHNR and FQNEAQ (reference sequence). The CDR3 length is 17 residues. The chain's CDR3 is CASSPWGRTGVNYGYTF. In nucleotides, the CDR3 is TGTGCCAGCAGCCCCTGGGGACGGACAGGGGTGAACTATGGCTACACCTTC.

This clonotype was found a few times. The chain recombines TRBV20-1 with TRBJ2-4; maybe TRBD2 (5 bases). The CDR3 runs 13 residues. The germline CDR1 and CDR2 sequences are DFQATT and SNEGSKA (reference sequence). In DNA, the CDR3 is TGCAGCTGCGGGCCGCCCGCCAAAAACATTCAGTACTTC. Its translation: CSCGPPAKNIQYF.

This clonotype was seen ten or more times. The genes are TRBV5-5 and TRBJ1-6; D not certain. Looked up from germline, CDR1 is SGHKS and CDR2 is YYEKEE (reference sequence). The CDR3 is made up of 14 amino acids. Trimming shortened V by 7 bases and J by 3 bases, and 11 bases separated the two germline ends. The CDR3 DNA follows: TGTGCCAGCTTTACGGGATTCTATAATTCACCCCTCCACTTT. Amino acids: CASFTGFYNSPLHF. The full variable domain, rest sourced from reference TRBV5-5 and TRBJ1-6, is DAGVTQSPTHLIKTRGQQVTLRCSPISGHKSVSWYQQVLGQGPQFIFQYYEKEERGRGNFPDRFSARQFPNYSSELNVNALLLGDSALYLCASFTGFYNSPLHFGNGTRLTVT.

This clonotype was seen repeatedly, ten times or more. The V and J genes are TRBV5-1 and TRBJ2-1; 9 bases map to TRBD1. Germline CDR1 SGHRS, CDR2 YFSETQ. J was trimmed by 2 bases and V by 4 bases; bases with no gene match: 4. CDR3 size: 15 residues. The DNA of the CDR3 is TGCGCCAGCAGCCCCGGGACAGGGACCTACAATGAGCAGTTCTTC. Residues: CASSPGTGTYNEQFF.

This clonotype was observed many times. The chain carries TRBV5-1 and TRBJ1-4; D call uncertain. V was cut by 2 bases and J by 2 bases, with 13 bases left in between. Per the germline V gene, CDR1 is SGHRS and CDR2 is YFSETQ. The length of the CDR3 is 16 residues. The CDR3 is CASSFARWSTNEKLFF. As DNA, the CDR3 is TGCGCCAGCAGCTTCGCCCGTTGGTCTACTAATGAAAAACTGTTTTTT.

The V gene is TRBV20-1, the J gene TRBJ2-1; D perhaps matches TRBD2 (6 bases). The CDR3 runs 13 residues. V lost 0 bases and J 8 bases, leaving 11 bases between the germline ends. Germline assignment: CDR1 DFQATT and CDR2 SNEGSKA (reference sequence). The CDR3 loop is CSAREGGVDEQFF. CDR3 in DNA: TGCAGTGCTAGAGAAGGCGGGGTCGATGAGCAGTTCTTC.

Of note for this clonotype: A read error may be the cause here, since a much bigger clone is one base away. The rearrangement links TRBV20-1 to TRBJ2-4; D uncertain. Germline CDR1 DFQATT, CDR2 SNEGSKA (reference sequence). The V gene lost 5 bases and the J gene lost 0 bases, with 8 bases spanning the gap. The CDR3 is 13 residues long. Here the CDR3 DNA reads TGCAGTGCTCTGGTTGTAGCCAAAAACATTCAGTACTTC. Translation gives CSALVVAKNIQYF.